This T cell receptor beta chain was sequenced during a study of OX40 agonist ivuxolimab in advanced cancers. Clones were read by immunoSEQ multiplex PCR, and TCRdb kept only the in-frame ones, dropping some. This sample has more than 50,000 clones, with roughly 77% found just once. V gave up 0 bases and J gave up 7 bases; unmatched junction bases: 5. The germline CDR1 and CDR2 sequences are GTSNPN and SVGIG (reference sequence). The CDR3 is 15 amino acids. The specimen comprised CD4+ or CD8+ T cells sorted from blood, sampled in a trial of the OX40 agonist ivuxolimab. The V gene is TRBV30, the J gene TRBJ1-6, with 8 bases fitting TRBD1. The TCR was taken from an adult with an advanced solid tumor such as melanoma, head and neck, liver or kidney cancer. The CDR3 region has the DNA TGTGCCTGGAGTGTACTCGACAGGGGAAATTCACCCCTCCACTTT. This sequence encodes CAWSVLDRGNSPLHF.